The rows below give T cell receptor beta chains drawn from one sample of a study of CD8+ T cells in alopecia areata. Libraries were prepared by immunoSEQ multiplex PCR; TCRdb keeps only in-frame clonotypes and omits some of them. The sample records 35,000 to 45,000 clones, around 50% being singletons. Source material: CD4+ Tregs sorted from blood. These receptors were obtained from a human donor with alopecia areata. The conserved cysteine and the conserved F or W are not part of the CDR3 here. D genes are given only for firm matches. Clone size is not always given. Where it is, it says once, few, many or a class for expanded clones.

D | size | V | CDR3
. | . | TRBV27 | ASSFRTGEQY
TRBD2 | . | TRBV4-1 | ASSQDPGTSGIYEQY
. | . | TRBV4-3 | ASSQEGGGEPQH
. | . | TRBV29-1 | SVDARSNEQF
TRBD1 | few | TRBV28 | ASIKSGGRGYT
TRBD2 | . | TRBV5-1 | ASGGGGNSNEQF
. | . | TRBV5-1 | ASSPTVDGVTYEQY
. | . | TRBV28 | ASSRLEGDFGNQPQH
TRBD1 | . | TRBV6-1 | ATRTGHWGVYEQY
. | . | TRBV7-9 | ASSLEGSAGNTIY
TRBD1 | . | TRBV5-1 | ASSLVDRDNTEAF
. | . | TRBV18 | ASLSTENTEAF
. | once | TRBV4-3 | ASSQVRDGNSPLH
. | . | TRBV7-2 | ASSSRSLGEKLF
. | . | TRBV5-1 | ASSRLGQDNTQY
. | . | TRBV5-4 | ASSFTPNTGELF
. | . | TRBV18 | ASSPQIGDGMAQY
TRBD2 | few | TRBV12-5 | ASGLITTSGGPGGTQY
. | . | TRBV10-3 | AISEGPYGYT
. | few | TRBV11-1 | ASSPRTFKADSPLH
. | . | TRBV4-2 | ASSQVVNQPQH
TRBD1 | . | TRBV15 | ATSRDRQGQETQY
. | few | TRBV9 | ASSPMGTGYEQY
TRBD2 | . | TRBV10-3 | AIRASGGSYEQY
. | . | TRBV28 | ASSRVSDGYT
. | . | TRBV11-2 | ASSRTPAEAF
. | few | TRBV27 | ASSPFYNSPLH
. | once | TRBV7-9 | ASSFDTPLGAF
. | few | TRBV5-1 | ASSKDGYGYT
. | . | TRBV7-2 | ASSSRKGVHNEQF
. | . | TRBV27 | ASSFSGFPDYEQY
. | . | TRBV28 | ASNQLGSSYEQY
. | . | TRBV27 | ASSRQERAYEQY
. | . | TRBV6-1 | ASTLLRDTEAF
TRBD2 | . | TRBV7-8 | ASRGGRETQY
TRBD2 | . | TRBV28 | ASSFTSGRFNEQY
. | . | TRBV27 | ASSREYPYEQY
. | . | TRBV20-1 | SARDLETQY